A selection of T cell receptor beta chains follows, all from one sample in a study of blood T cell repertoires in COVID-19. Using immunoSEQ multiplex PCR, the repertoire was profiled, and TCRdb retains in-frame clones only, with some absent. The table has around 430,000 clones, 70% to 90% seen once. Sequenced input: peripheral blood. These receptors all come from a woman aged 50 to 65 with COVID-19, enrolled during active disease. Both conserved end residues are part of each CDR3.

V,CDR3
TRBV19,CASSAPARDEQYF
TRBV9,CASSLGQGDQPQHF
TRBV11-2,CASSLWGANAYEQYF
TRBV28,CASSLRSPLHF
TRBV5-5,CASSQLQGVGNTIYF
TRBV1,CTSSQETGQLYNEQFF
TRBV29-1,CSALGGLERTEAFF
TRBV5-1,CASSLPRGQGVTDTQYF
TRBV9,CASSPRGAGEQYF
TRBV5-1,CASSATGTYSGNTIYF
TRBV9,CASSFQGGRYNEQFF
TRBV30,CAWSARGLDTQYF
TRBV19,CASSILSNVNTEAFF
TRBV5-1,CASSLGTGGASGELFF
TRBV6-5,CASIMTSGGHTQYF
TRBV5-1,CASSLGSRPLEITGELFF
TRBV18,CASCRGSGSYEQYF
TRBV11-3,CASSLAREGGTQYF
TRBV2,CASSRTGSNQPQHF
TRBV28,CASSPLAGNDIITDTQYF
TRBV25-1,CASRGQEYSYEQYF
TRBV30,CAWSVLFSGGANEQFF
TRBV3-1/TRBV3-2,CASSQVRANPFF
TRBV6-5,CASIGRTDTQYF
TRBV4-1,CASSQVGDRGVGYGYTF
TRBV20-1,CSASIQNEQFF
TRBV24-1,CATSDSGTSGYNEQFF
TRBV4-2,CASSQVTGPKTDGYTF
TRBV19,CASFTGWTEAFF
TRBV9,CASSVLGTAGNTIYF
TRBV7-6,CASSLDPRSSEAFF
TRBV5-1,CASSLEQEGYTF
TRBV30,CAWSPGTGGNEQYF